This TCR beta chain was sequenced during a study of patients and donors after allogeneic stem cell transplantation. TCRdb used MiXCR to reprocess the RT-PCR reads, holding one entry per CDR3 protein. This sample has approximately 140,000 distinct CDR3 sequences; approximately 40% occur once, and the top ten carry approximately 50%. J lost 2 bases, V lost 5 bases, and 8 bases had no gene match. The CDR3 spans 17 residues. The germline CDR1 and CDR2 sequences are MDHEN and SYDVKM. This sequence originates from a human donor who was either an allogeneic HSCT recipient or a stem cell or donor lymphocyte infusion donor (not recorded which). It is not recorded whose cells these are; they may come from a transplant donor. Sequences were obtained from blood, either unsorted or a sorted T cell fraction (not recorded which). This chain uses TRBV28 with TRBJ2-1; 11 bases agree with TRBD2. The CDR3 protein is CASSPPSGGRTYNEQFF. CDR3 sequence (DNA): TGTGCCAGCAGTCCCCCTAGCGGGGGGAGGACCTACAATGAGCAGTTCTTC.